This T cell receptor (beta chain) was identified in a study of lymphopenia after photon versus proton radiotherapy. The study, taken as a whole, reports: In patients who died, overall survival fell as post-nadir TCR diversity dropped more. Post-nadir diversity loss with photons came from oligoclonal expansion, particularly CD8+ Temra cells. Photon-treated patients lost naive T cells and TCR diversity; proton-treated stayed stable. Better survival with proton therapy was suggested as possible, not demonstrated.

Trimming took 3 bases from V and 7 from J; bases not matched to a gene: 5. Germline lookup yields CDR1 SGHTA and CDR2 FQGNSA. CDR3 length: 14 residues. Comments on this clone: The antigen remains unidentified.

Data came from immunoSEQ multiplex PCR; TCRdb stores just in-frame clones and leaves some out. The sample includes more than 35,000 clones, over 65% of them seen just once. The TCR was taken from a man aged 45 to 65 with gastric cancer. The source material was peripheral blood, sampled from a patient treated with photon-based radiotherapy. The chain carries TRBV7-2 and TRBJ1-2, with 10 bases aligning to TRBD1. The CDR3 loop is CASSFGQGVGGYTF. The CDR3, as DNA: TGTGCCAGCAGCTTTGGACAGGGGGTTGGTGGCTACACCTTC.